This T cell receptor beta chain was observed in a study of blood T cell repertoires in COVID-19. For the study at large: Acute-phase and convalescent COVID-19 samples originated in the United States, Italy and Spain. PBMCs, B-cell-depleted T cells, or T cells provided the cDNA or gDNA that made up the material.

Produced via immunoSEQ multiplex PCR; TCRdb's table is partial and in-frame only. The sample has tens of thousands of clones, 65% to 90% seen once. The CDR3 has 15 amino acids. Trimming left V 5 bases short and J 4 bases short, with 14 bases between. Germline lookup yields CDR1 KGHDR and CDR2 SFDVKD. Sequenced input: peripheral blood. This sequence joins TRBV24-1 and TRBJ2-1; D is perhaps TRBD2 (5 bases). This TCR was recovered from a human donor in a cohort sampled during active COVID-19. CDR3 sequence (DNA): TGTGCCACCAGTGGGACGGACTCCATATACAATGAGCAGTTCTTC. Protein product: CATSGTDSIYNEQFF.